A selection of T cell receptor beta chains follows, all from one sample in a study of patients and donors after allogeneic stem cell transplantation. Using its own MiXCR run on the RT-PCR reads, TCRdb lists one record per CDR3 protein. The data hold roughly 940,000 distinct CDR3 sequences, with roughly 18% observed a single time. The sequenced sample consisted of blood, either unsorted or a sorted T cell fraction (not recorded which). The receptor source for this set is a human donor who was either an allogeneic HSCT recipient or a stem cell or donor lymphocyte infusion donor (not recorded which). It is not recorded whose cells these are; they may come from a transplant donor. Both conserved end residues are part of each CDR3. D genes are given only for firm matches. Clone size is not always given. Where it is, it says once, few, many or a class for expanded clones.

TRBJ2-1,TRBV12-3/TRBV12-4,.,.,CASSWWDFRSSYNEQFF,TGTGCCAGCAGTTGGTGGGACTTCCGGAGCTCCTACAATGAGCAGTTCTTC
TRBJ2-3,TRBV7-9,.,few,CASSPAPTDTQYF,TGTGCCAGCAGCCCGGCCCCTACAGATACGCAGTATTTT
TRBJ1-4,TRBV7-9,TRBD1,.,CASSLTLTGPNEKLFF,TGTGCCAGCAGCTTAACCTTGACAGGGCCTAATGAAAAACTGTTTTTT
TRBJ2-1,TRBV7-2,TRBD2,few,CASSLRVRLAANNEQFF,TGTGCCAGCAGCTTGAGGGTGAGGCTAGCGGCCAACAATGAGCAGTTCTTC
TRBJ2-1,TRBV20-1,TRBD1,few,CSADRGGMGNEQFF,TGCAGTGCGGACAGGGGGGGAATGGGCAATGAGCAGTTCTTC
TRBJ2-7,TRBV20-1,.,once,CSAPTGLYEQNF,TGCAGTGCTCCGACAGGTCTCTACGAGCAGAACTTC
TRBJ2-7,TRBV20-1,.,few,CSAKRPSTYEQYF,TGCAGTGCTAAAAGGCCTAGTACCTACGAGCAGTACTTC
TRBJ2-5,TRBV27,.,few,CASSLLSRFRETQYF,TGTGCCAGCAGTTTATTGTCCCGATTTAGGGAGACCCAGTACTTC
TRBJ2-3,TRBV20-1,.,.,CSAARDGGLGTDTQYF,TGCAGTGCTGCCCGGGACGGAGGCCTAGGCACAGATACGCAGTATTTT
TRBJ2-5,TRBV15,.,.,CATSRNWVQETQYF,TGTGCCACCAGCAGAAACTGGGTACAAGAGACCCAGTACTTC
TRBJ2-3,TRBV5-1,.,.,CASTPPSAKADTQYF,TGCGCCAGCACCCCTCCGTCGGCGAAGGCAGATACGCAGTATTTT
TRBJ2-7,TRBV4-1,.,.,CASSQRTVSSYEQYF,TGCGCCAGCAGCCAAAGGACAGTGAGCTCCTACGAGCAGTACTTC
TRBJ2-2,TRBV30,.,few,CAWSDGNVGELFF,TGTGCCTGGAGCGATGGCAATGTCGGGGAGCTGTTTTTT
TRBJ1-1,TRBV12-5,.,few,CASGLRGNAFF,TGTGCTAGTGGTTTAAGGGGGAACGCTTTCTTT
TRBJ2-1,TRBV9,TRBD2,.,CASSVASGRADEQFF,TGTGCCAGCAGCGTAGCTAGCGGGAGGGCGGATGAGCAGTTCTTC
TRBJ1-5,TRBV30,.,.,CAWGGLNNQPQHF,TGTGCCTGGGGGGGACTTAACAATCAGCCCCAGCATTTT
TRBJ2-3,TRBV24-1,.,few,CATSDFRGRTQYF,TGTGCCACCAGTGATTTTCGGGGTCGTACGCAGTATTTT
TRBJ2-7,TRBV12-3/TRBV12-4,TRBD1,.,CASRRGTGGSYEQYF,TGTGCCAGCAGGCGAGGGACAGGGGGCTCCTACGAGCAGTACTTC
TRBJ2-2,TRBV29-1,.,few,CSGIRGSNTGELFF,TGCAGCGGAATCCGGGGGTCGAACACCGGGGAGCTGTTTTTT
TRBJ1-6,TRBV2,.,.,CASSEWANNSPLHF,TGTGCCAGCAGTGAGTGGGCTAATAATTCACCCCTCCACTTT
TRBJ1-2,TRBV19,.,few,CASSIGEAYGYTF,TGTGCCAGTAGTATTGGGGAAGCCTATGGCTACACCTTC
TRBJ2-3,TRBV5-1,.,many,CASSWGSTDTQYF,TGTGCCAGCAGTTGGGGTAGCACAGATACGCAGTATTTT
TRBJ2-7,TRBV25-1,TRBD2,.,CASSETGTSGRDSYEQYF,TGTGCCAGCAGTGAAACCGGGACTAGCGGGAGGGACTCCTACGAGCAGTACTTC
TRBJ2-7,TRBV20-1,.,.,CSARALLGIYEQYF,TGCAGTGCTAGGGCACTCCTAGGAATCTACGAGCAGTACTTC
TRBJ2-1,TRBV4-2,.,.,CASSQDGWLLGVGNEQFF,TGTGCCAGCAGCCAAGATGGGTGGCTTCTCGGGGTTGGCAATGAGCAGTTCTTC
TRBJ2-3,TRBV15,.,.,CATSRGDGGTDTQYF,TGTGCCACCAGCAGAGGGGACGGTGGGACAGATACGCAGTATTTT
TRBJ2-3,TRBV15,.,few,CATRLWRSSSTDTQYF,TGTGCCACCAGGTTATGGCGGTCTTCCAGCACAGATACGCAGTATTTT
TRBJ2-7,TRBV7-9,.,few,CASTASAHEQYF,TGTGCCAGTACAGCCTCGGCCCACGAGCAGTACTTC
TRBJ1-3,TRBV25-1,.,few,CASSEQNRPGGGGNTIYF,TGTGCCAGCAGTGAACAAAACCGACCAGGAGGAGGAGGAAACACCATATATTTT
TRBJ2-5,TRBV15,.,few,CATSRVGGYPGVETQYF,TGTGCCACCAGCAGAGTGGGGGGATACCCTGGGGTAGAGACCCAGTACTTC
TRBJ2-3,TRBV7-9,.,few,CASSSSGRLTDTQYF,TGTGCCAGCAGCTCGAGCGGGCGCCTCACAGATACGCAGTATTTT
TRBJ1-4,TRBV12-3/TRBV12-4,.,few,CASSSRTDANEKLFF,TGTGCCAGCAGTTCAAGGACAGACGCAAATGAAAAACTGTTTTTT
TRBJ1-6,TRBV9,TRBD1,few,CASSVAPFPGQGPSPLHF,TGTGCCAGCAGCGTAGCACCTTTCCCGGGACAGGGGCCCTCACCCCTCCACTTT
TRBJ2-1,TRBV28,.,.,CASEFRRNEQFF,TGTGCCAGTGAGTTCCGTCGCAATGAGCAGTTCTTC
TRBJ2-7,TRBV20-1,.,.,CSASLGKRNEQYF,TGCAGTGCTAGTTTAGGGAAACGAAACGAGCAGTACTTC
TRBJ1-5,TRBV30,.,few,CAWTTGVGNQPQHF,TGTGCCTGGACCACAGGTGTGGGCAATCAGCCCCAGCATTTT
TRBJ2-3,TRBV29-1,TRBD2,few,CSSGTSLSTDTQYF,TGCAGCTCCGGGACTAGTCTAAGCACAGATACGCAGTATTTT
TRBJ2-7,TRBV27,TRBD2,few,CASKEVAGGLLYYEQYF,TGTGCCAGCAAGGAGGTAGCGGGGGGCCTACTTTACTACGAGCAGTACTTC
TRBJ1-2,TRBV5-4,TRBD1,few,CASSSTQGAANYGYTF,TGTGCCAGCAGCTCGACCCAGGGGGCCGCTAACTATGGCTACACCTTC
TRBJ2-7,TRBV5-6,.,.,CASSIVGHHYEQYF,TGTGCCAGCAGCATCGTCGGACACCACTACGAGCAGTACTTC
TRBJ2-7,TRBV27,TRBD1,.,CASSPLLGQVISYEQYF,TGTGCCAGCAGTCCCTTATTGGGACAGGTGATCTCCTACGAGCAGTACTTC
TRBJ2-1,TRBV12-3/TRBV12-4,TRBD2,few,CASSGGLAGPSSYNEQFF,TGTGCCAGCAGTGGGGGACTAGCGGGGCCGAGCTCCTACAATGAGCAGTTCTTC
TRBJ2-6,TRBV5-1,.,few,CASRLAKSGANVLTF,TGCGCCAGCAGACTAGCCAAGTCTGGGGCCAACGTCCTGACTTTC
TRBJ1-2,TRBV3-1,.,few,CASSQRDITYGYTF,TGTGCCAGCAGCCAGCGGGACATCACCTATGGCTACACCTTC
TRBJ1-2,TRBV12-3/TRBV12-4,.,.,CASSPSTGRYGYTF,TGTGCCAGCAGTCCCTCGACAGGCCGCTATGGCTACACCTTC
TRBJ1-5,TRBV5-1,.,few,CASSLDSQDQPQHF,TGCGCCAGCAGCTTGGACAGCCAGGATCAGCCCCAGCATTTT
TRBJ1-2,TRBV24-1,.,.,CATSGRGTANYGYTF,TGTGCCACCAGTGGCAGGGGAACCGCTAACTATGGCTACACCTTC
TRBJ2-2,TRBV5-1,.,.,CASSFLGRGSGELFF,TGCGCCAGCAGCTTCCTAGGTCGAGGATCCGGGGAGCTGTTTTTT
TRBJ1-1,TRBV6-5,.,.,CASSTRGAEAFF,TGTGCCAGCAGTACCCGGGGGGCTGAAGCTTTCTTT
TRBJ2-7,TRBV21-1,.,few,CASSKALGATWEEQYF,TGTGCCAGCAGCAAAGCGCTGGGGGCCACCTGGGAGGAGCAGTACTTC
TRBJ2-7,TRBV28,.,.,CASSFLGTYEQYF,TGTGCCAGCAGCTTCTTAGGGACGTACGAGCAGTACTTC